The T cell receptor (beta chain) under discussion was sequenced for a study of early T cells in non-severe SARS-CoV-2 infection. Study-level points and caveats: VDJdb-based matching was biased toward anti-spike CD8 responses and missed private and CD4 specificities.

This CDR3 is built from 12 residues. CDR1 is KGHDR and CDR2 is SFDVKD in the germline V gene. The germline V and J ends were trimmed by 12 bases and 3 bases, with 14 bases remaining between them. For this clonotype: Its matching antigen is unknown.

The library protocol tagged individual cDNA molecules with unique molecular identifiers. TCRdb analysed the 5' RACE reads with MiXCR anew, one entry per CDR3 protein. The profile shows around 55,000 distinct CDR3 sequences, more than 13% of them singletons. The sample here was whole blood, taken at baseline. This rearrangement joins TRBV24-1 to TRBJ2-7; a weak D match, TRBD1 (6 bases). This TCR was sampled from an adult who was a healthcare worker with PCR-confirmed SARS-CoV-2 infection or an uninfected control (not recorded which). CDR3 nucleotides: TGTGCCGCCCGAGACAGGCGCTACGAGCAGTACTTC. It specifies CAARDRRYEQYF.